Listed below are T cell receptor beta chains from one sample, sequenced in a study of shared clonotypes between healthy human individuals. Repertoires were generated with immunoSEQ multiplex PCR, while TCRdb's copy carries only in-frame clones and drops some. The sample shows approximately 720,000 clones, 92% of them seen only once. Source material: naive CD8+ T cells sorted from blood. The receptors derive from a man between 25 and 39 years old in good health. The conserved cysteine and the conserved F or W are not part of the CDR3 here.

v_call	j_call	cdr3_aa
TRBV18	TRBJ2-6	ASSPGTEGEANVLT
TRBV4-1	TRBJ2-5	ASSQYQGSEETQY
TRBV19	TRBJ1-1	ASKTGIHSFLAF
TRBV7-4	TRBJ2-1	ASSLSALAGWSYNEQF
TRBV5-4	TRBJ2-7	ASSLEGQGLNEQY
TRBV19	TRBJ1-5	ASSITPSQPQH
TRBV2	TRBJ1-2	ASSDGSYGYT
TRBV15	TRBJ2-5	ATSTPLSGWGEETQY
TRBV27	TRBJ2-1	ATTGVYNEQF
TRBV28	TRBJ1-1	ASSRPFGRNTEAF
TRBV2	TRBJ2-7	ASSDPTSGASYEQY
TRBV11-1	TRBJ2-1	ASSLDREQF
TRBV11-2	TRBJ2-7	ASSLGGTYSYEQY
TRBV5-6	TRBJ2-6	ASSSTGDGGANVLT
TRBV2	TRBJ2-5	ASSEADRGEETQY
TRBV7-2	TRBJ1-6	ASSRGGGVSPLH
TRBV27	TRBJ1-4	VSSPQIALGKLF
TRBV11-2	TRBJ2-1	ASTRLRGAWEQF
TRBV13	TRBJ1-1	ASSPPLKAATEAF
TRBV7-9	TRBJ2-3	ASSQSRGHSDTQY
TRBV25-1	TRBJ2-2	ASSLAGNTGELF
TRBV7-9	TRBJ2-5	ASSSDRGLERETQY
TRBV6-1	TRBJ2-1	ASRLLALTYNEQF
TRBV7-2	TRBJ2-1	ASSFLAGVYNEQF
TRBV4-1	TRBJ1-5	ASSQAEGQGNQPQH
TRBV30	TRBJ2-7	AWKSAPYEQY
TRBV10-1	TRBJ2-2	ASSDTGGRAELF
TRBV7-8	TRBJ1-5	ASSLAVTGSNQPQH
TRBV7-7	TRBJ2-5	ASSLSIGSIQTQY
TRBV5-6	TRBJ1-1	ASSFDRVSTEAF
TRBV2	TRBJ2-3	AKRPAGGPKTSTDTQY
TRBV9	TRBJ1-2	ASSPRIGPASNYGYT
TRBV5-6	TRBJ2-7	ASSLGTGRSYEQY
TRBV9	TRBJ2-6	ASSVGTGGVWANVLT
TRBV7-9	TRBJ2-1	ASSFSSEEQF
TRBV5-6	TRBJ2-1	ASSLLGTSGSNEQF
TRBV27	TRBJ2-7	ASSSGQGSYEQY
TRBV16	TRBJ1-3	ASSQSPENSGNTIY
TRBV7-9	TRBJ1-4	ASRLEGATNEKLF
TRBV19	TRBJ2-1	ASSTGASYNEQF
TRBV19	TRBJ2-1	ASSLRAGGGYNEQF
TRBV19	TRBJ2-1	ASTPEGSEDNEQF
TRBV29-1	TRBJ2-7	SVTPGPTGDEQY
TRBV4-1	TRBJ1-1	ASSQEQLMNTEAF
TRBV7-2	TRBJ2-3	ASSSSRELVWDTDTQY
TRBV9	TRBJ2-1	ASSVAGFASDEQF
TRBV11-3	TRBJ1-3	ASSRTGGAAGNTIY
TRBV19	TRBJ2-7	ASSIGPFEEQY
TRBV4-3	TRBJ1-5	ASSQDLLGQGDQPQH
TRBV4-3	TRBJ2-7	ASSQGGGLYEQY
TRBV28	TRBJ1-4	ASSLTTLDLNEKLF
TRBV5-5	TRBJ1-4	ASSWTTGGLEKLF
TRBV29-1	TRBJ2-1	SVEGRQVEQF
TRBV4-3	TRBJ2-7	ASSQDAVRGYGEQY
TRBV18	TRBJ2-4	ASSPLILAKNIQY